A selection of T cell receptor beta chains follows, all from one sample in a study of OX40 agonist ivuxolimab in advanced cancers. Here immunoSEQ multiplex PCR was the method, and the copy in TCRdb shows in-frame clones only, minus some. The sample has roughly 93,000 clones, about four fifths seen once. The sequences come from CD4+ or CD8+ T cells sorted from blood, collected in a trial of the OX40 agonist ivuxolimab. The receptors here all came from an adult with an advanced solid tumor such as melanoma, head and neck, liver or kidney cancer. Both conserved end residues are part of each CDR3. D genes are given only for firm matches. Part of the rows lack a size; the others show once, few, many or a class for expanded clones.

j_call d_call clone_size v_call cdr3_nt cdr3_aa
TRBJ2-2 . . TRBV11-2 TGTGCCAGCAGAGCTAGCACCACCGGGGAGCTGTTTTTT CASRASTTGELFF
TRBJ1-5 . once TRBV6-5 TGTGCCAGCAGTTCCGCGACATGGCAGGGAAATCAGCCCCAGCATTTT CASSSATWQGNQPQHF
TRBJ2-1 . . TRBV7-3 TGTGCCAGCAGCTTATTCCTCGGCCCCTACAATGAGCAGTTCTTC CASSLFLGPYNEQFF
TRBJ1-4 . . TRBV5-1 TGCGCCAGCAGTTCAGGGTCCCCAAATGAAAAACTGTTTTTT CASSSGSPNEKLFF
TRBJ1-3 TRBD1 . TRBV5-1 TGCGCCAGCAGCTCTGGACAGGGGGCTAACACCATATATTTT CASSSGQGANTIYF
TRBJ2-7 TRBD2 . TRBV30 TGTGCCTGGAGTGGCGCCGCGCGGGGGGTGACGGGCGAGCAGTACTTC CAWSGAARGVTGEQYF
TRBJ2-7 . . TRBV5-1 TGCGCCAGCAGCGCGGGGGCCCACGAGCAGTACTTC CASSAGAHEQYF
TRBJ2-3 . . TRBV21-1 TGTGCCAGCAGCAAACCGAGCGGGGCCACAGATACGCAGTATTTT CASSKPSGATDTQYF
TRBJ2-7 TRBD2 . TRBV7-9 TGTGCCAGCAGCTCCCAGCGGGGGGCGGCCTACGAGCAGTACTTC CASSSQRGAAYEQYF
TRBJ1-1 TRBD1 . TRBV7-2 TGTGCCAGCAGGGCTCCGGGACAGACGGGATGGAACACTGAAGCTTTCTTT CASRAPGQTGWNTEAFF
TRBJ2-2 . . TRBV11-2 TGTGCCAGCAGCTCCTCGGCCCCTCTCCCCGGGGAGCTGTTTTTT CASSSSAPLPGELFF
TRBJ2-3 TRBD2 once TRBV7-3 TGTGCCAGCAGCTTAAGGACTAGCGGGGGGGCAGATACGCAGTATTTT CASSLRTSGGADTQYF
TRBJ2-7 . . TRBV6-1 TGTGCCAGCAGTGAAAATGTGAGGGGGTGGCAGTACTTC CASSENVRGWQYF
TRBJ2-2 TRBD2 . TRBV19 TGTGCCAGTGGGGCTAGCGGGAGCACCGGGGAGCTGTTTTTT CASGASGSTGELFF
TRBJ1-4 . . TRBV7-9 TGTGCCAGCCGCGCGGCACCTCCAAATGAAAAACTGTTTTTT CASRAAPPNEKLFF
TRBJ1-2 . . TRBV6-5 TGTGCCAGCAGGGCAAGCCAGGGAGGCTATGGCTACACCTTC CASRASQGGYGYTF
TRBJ2-7 . . TRBV19 TGTGCCAGTAGTACACAGGCGAGCTCCTACGAGCAGTACTTC CASSTQASSYEQYF
TRBJ1-2 . . TRBV7-2 TGTGCCAGCAGCTCCCGCAACGACTATGGCTACACCTTC CASSSRNDYGYTF